This TCR beta chain was retrieved from a study of CD8+CD57+ T cells in acquired aplastic anemia. Looking at the study overall: Sorted CD4+ and CD8+ cells gave a mean 3.2 ug DNA, range 0.2 to 27.4 ug.

For CDR3 and TCR beta VDJ profiling, genomic DNA was the template used. One entry per CDR3 protein results from TCRdb running MiXCR on the reads. The table lists some 170,000 distinct CDR3 sequences, about 45% of them singletons. This clonotype was seen many times. All sequencing subjects had displayed CD8+CD57+ cell expansion on flow cytometry. Between the trimmed V and J ends, which lost 8 bases and 2 bases, there was a span of 10 bases. CDR1 and CDR2 (germline): LNHDA, SQIVND (reference sequence). This CDR3 has 14 residues. This rearrangement joins TRBV19 to TRBJ2-6, with D unclear. The clonotype originates from a human donor with aplastic anemia. The sequenced sample consisted of sorted CD4+, CD8+, or CD8+CD57+ T cells (not recorded which) from PBMCs. CDR3 region: CASRHNAGANVLTF. CDR3 in DNA: TGTGCCAGTCGTCACAACGCTGGGGCCAACGTCCTGACTTTC. Based on the CDR3 plus reference TRBV19 and TRBJ2-6, the full variable domain is DGGITQSPKYLFRKEGQNVTLSCEQNLNHDAMYWYRQDPGQGLRLIYYSQIVNDFQKGDIAEGYSVSREKKESFPLTVTSAQKNPTAFYLCASRHNAGANVLTFGAGSRLTVL.